This is a list of T cell receptor beta chains from one sample in a study of STAT5B mutations in CD4+ large granular lymphocyte leukemia. Method: immunoSEQ multiplex PCR; TCRdb's copy keeps in-frame clones and lacks some. The sample contains around 30,000 clones, more than 60% of which appear only once. Material: CD4+ T cells from blood buffy coats. The source is a human donor in good health. CDR3s include the opening cysteine and the closing phenylalanine or tryptophan. A D gene is named only where the DNA matches it firmly. Size is stated for part of the rows, as once, few or many counts, or as a class when the clone is expanded.

16	TRBV5-6	-	-	TRBJ2-7	TGTGCCAGCAGCTTGGGGGGCGGAGAGAGATCCTACGAGCAGTACTTC	CASSLGGGERSYEQYF
14	TRBV4-1	-	TRBD1	TRBJ2-7	TGCGCCAGCAGCCAACCGGGACAGTCTTACGAGCAGTACTTC	CASSQPGQSYEQYF
17	TRBV27	-	-	TRBJ2-1	TGTGCCAGCAGTTCCCATTTCCGCGGCCGCTCCTACAATGAGCAGTTCTTC	CASSSHFRGRSYNEQFF
14	TRBV6-1	-	-	TRBJ2-5	TGTGCCAGCAGTGAATTTTCAGGGCGAGAGACCCAGTACTTC	CASSEFSGRETQYF
13	TRBV30	-	TRBD1	TRBJ1-1	TGTGCCTGCGACAGGGGGCAGGACACTGAAGCTTTCTTT	CACDRGQDTEAFF
15	TRBV6-1	-	TRBD1	TRBJ1-5	TGTGCCAGCAGTGAATCGGGACAGCCAAATCAGCCCCAGCATTTT	CASSESGQPNQPQHF
15	TRBV10-3	-	TRBD1	TRBJ2-7	TGTGCCATCAGTGTTGACAGGGGGCAGGTCAACGAGCAGTACTTC	CAISVDRGQVNEQYF
15	TRBV9	-	-	TRBJ2-7	TGTGCCAGCAGCCTCACGGGGACTGCAGTATACGAGCAGTACTTC	CASSLTGTAVYEQYF
15	TRBV4-2	-	TRBD1	TRBJ1-5	TGTGCCAGCAGCCAAGATAGGGGGCTCAATCAGCCCCAGCATTTT	CASSQDRGLNQPQHF
16	TRBV27	-	-	TRBJ2-2	TGTGCCAGCAGTTTATCCGTCTTAACGAACACCGGGGAGCTGTTTTTT	CASSLSVLTNTGELFF
15	TRBV6-6	-	TRBD1	TRBJ1-5	TGTGCCAGCAGTACCGCCGGACAGGTCAATCAGCCCCAGCATTTT	CASSTAGQVNQPQHF
13	TRBV19	-	TRBD1	TRBJ1-2	TGTGCCAGTAGTATCGGACAGGGAGATGGCTACACCTTC	CASSIGQGDGYTF
17	TRBV5-6	-	TRBD1	TRBJ1-2	TGTGCCAGCAGCTTGTATGGGACAGGGAGGTCAAACTATGGCTACACCTTC	CASSLYGTGRSNYGYTF
15	TRBV5-1	-	-	TRBJ1-1	TGCGCCAGCAGCTCCACAGGGAATACAAACACTGAAGCTTTCTTT	CASSSTGNTNTEAFF
15	TRBV7-8	-	-	TRBJ1-1	TGTGCCAGCAGCTTAGTCGGGGGCATGAACACTGAAGCTTTCTTT	CASSLVGGMNTEAFF
15	TRBV7-8	-	-	TRBJ2-1	TGTGCCAGCAGCGCCCGGGAGGGGGCTTCCCCTGAGCAGTTCTTC	CASSAREGASPEQFF
14	TRBV5-4	-	-	TRBJ2-7	TGTGCCAGCAGCCTCGGGACGCCTACCTACGAGCAGTACTTC	CASSLGTPTYEQYF
15	TRBV19	-	-	TRBJ1-3	TGTGCCAGTAGTATAGCGGCAACGGGAGGAAACACCATATATTTT	CASSIAATGGNTIYF
16	TRBV13	-	-	TRBJ2-4	TGTGCCAGCAGCCCCTCAGGGAGGCTACATAAAAACATTCAGTACTTC	CASSPSGRLHKNIQYF
13	TRBV11-2	few	-	TRBJ1-1	TGTGCCAGCAGCTTAAAGAGGAACACTGAAGCTTTCTTT	CASSLKRNTEAFF
14	TRBV6-1	-	-	TRBJ1-4	TGTGCCAGCAAGGTTTCAGGGGCTAATGAAAAACTGTTTTTT	CASKVSGANEKLFF
12	TRBV21-1	-	-	TRBJ1-5	TGTGCCAGCAGCAAAGACGTCGGTGAGCAGCATTTT	CASSKDVGEQHF
13	TRBV10-2	-	TRBD1	TRBJ2-1	TGCGCCAGCAGCCTACAGGGGAACAATGAGCAGTTCTTC	CASSLQGNNEQFF
15	TRBV6-1	-	-	TRBJ1-2	TGTGCCACTACCCCCGTTGGCAGCCCAGGCGATGGCTACACCTTC	CATTPVGSPGDGYTF
13	TRBV5-4	-	TRBD1	TRBJ1-2	TGTGCCAGCAGCCTGACAGGGGCCTATGGCTACACCTTC	CASSLTGAYGYTF
15	TRBV7-2	-	TRBD1	TRBJ2-7	TGTGCCAGCAGCGCGCGCCGGGACAGGGTCTACGAGCAGTACTTC	CASSARRDRVYEQYF
12	TRBV19	once	-	TRBJ2-7	TGTGCCAGTAGTAATAACTACTACGAGCAGTACTTC	CASSNNYYEQYF
13	TRBV30	-	TRBD1	TRBJ2-7	TGTGCCTGGACTCCGGGACAGGGAAATCCCCCATATTTC	CAWTPGQGNPPYF
15	TRBV5-5	-	-	TRBJ1-6	TGTGCCAGCAGCTTCTCTGGACAGAATAATTCACCCCTCCACTTT	CASSFSGQNNSPLHF
17	TRBV5-4	-	TRBD1	TRBJ1-2	TGTGCCAGCAGCTTGGGGGACAGGGCAAGAACTAACTATGGCTACACCTTC	CASSLGDRARTNYGYTF
15	TRBV7-9	-	TRBD1	TRBJ2-7	TGTGCCAGCAGCCCCGGACAGGGGATTTACTACGAGCAGTACTTC	CASSPGQGIYYEQYF
14	TRBV29-1	-	-	TRBJ1-5	TGCAGCGTTGCGGGCCAGTATAGCAATCAGCCCCAGCATTTT	CSVAGQYSNQPQHF
14	TRBV30	-	-	TRBJ1-4	TGTGCCTGGAGTACCGGGGAGGGGAATGAAAAACTGTTTTTT	CAWSTGEGNEKLFF
17	TRBV4-1	-	-	TRBJ2-3	TGCGCCAGCAGCCAAGACGAGAGCGGAGCCAACACAGATACGCAGTATTTT	CASSQDESGANTDTQYF
14	TRBV27	few	-	TRBJ1-4	TGTGCCAGCAGCCGGGGGGCAGGGAGGGAAAAACTGTTTTTT	CASSRGAGREKLFF
11	TRBV30	-	-	TRBJ1-2	TGTGCCTGGAGCGCTCTTTGGGGATACACCTTC	CAWSALWGYTF
19	TRBV27	-	TRBD1	TRBJ2-5	TGTGCCAGCAGTTTATTAGGGACAACCGGGACAGGGGGCCTGGAGACCCAGTACTTC	CASSLLGTTGTGGLETQYF
16	TRBV5-6	-	-	TRBJ2-5	TGTGCCAGCAGCTTGTATCTTACGGCCGGAGGGGAGACCCAGTACTTC	CASSLYLTAGGETQYF
13	TRBV2	-	-	TRBJ1-5	TGTGCCAGCAGTGCAGAAGAGAATCAGCCCCAGCATTTT	CASSAEENQPQHF
14	TRBV18	-	-	TRBJ1-1	TGTGCCAGCTCACCCCGAGAGACAAACACTGAAGCTTTCTTT	CASSPRETNTEAFF
16	TRBV14	few	TRBD1	TRBJ1-1	TGTGCCAGCAGCGGTCAGGGGGCGCGGGTGAACACTGAAGCTTTCTTT	CASSGQGARVNTEAFF
14	TRBV2	-	-	TRBJ2-7	TGTGCCAGCAGGATAGACCAAGAGTTGGGAGAGCAGTACTTC	CASRIDQELGEQYF
15	TRBV5-1	-	-	TRBJ1-6	TGCGCCAGCAGCTTGGACCGCCCGGATAATTCACCCCTCCACTTT	CASSLDRPDNSPLHF
14	TRBV19	-	-	TRBJ2-1	TGTGCCAGTAGTATGTGGCAGCTCTACAATGAGCAGTTCTTC	CASSMWQLYNEQFF
14	TRBV19	-	-	TRBJ2-7	TGTGCCAGTACCCGGGACGGGGTCTCCTACGAGCAGTACTTC	CASTRDGVSYEQYF
13	TRBV7-9	-	-	TRBJ2-5	TGTGCCAGCAGCCCCAAGGCCCCCGGGGCCCAGTACTTC	CASSPKAPGAQYF
13	TRBV18	-	-	TRBJ2-7	TGTGCCAGCTCACCTCCGAGCTCCTACGAGCAGTACTTC	CASSPPSSYEQYF
16	TRBV6-5	-	-	TRBJ1-3	TGTGCCAGCAGTTACTCGTCGCAGTTCTCTGGAAACACCATATATTTT	CASSYSSQFSGNTIYF
14	TRBV11-2	-	TRBD1	TRBJ1-3	TGTGCCAGCAGCCTCGACAGGGCTGGAAACACCATATATTTT	CASSLDRAGNTIYF
18	TRBV5-4	-	-	TRBJ2-1	TGTGCCAGCAGCTTTACCCGTCCCGCACTGAGCTCCTACAATGAGCAGTTCTTC	CASSFTRPALSSYNEQFF
14	TRBV5-4	-	-	TRBJ1-1	TGTGCCAGCAACGCGTTCGGGATGAACACTGAAGCTTTCTTT	CASNAFGMNTEAFF
13	TRBV15	-	-	TRBJ1-2	TGTGCCACCAGCAGCGACAGGTTCTATGGCTACACCTTC	CATSSDRFYGYTF
15	TRBV6-5	-	TRBD2	TRBJ2-2	TGTGCCAGCAGTCTACTAGCGGGAGACACCGGGGAGCTGTTTTTT	CASSLLAGDTGELFF
15	TRBV4-1	once	-	TRBJ2-5	TGCGCCAGCAGCCAAACTGACGGCGGAGGAGGGACCCAGTACTTC	CASSQTDGGGGTQYF
13	TRBV6-6	-	-	TRBJ1-3	TGTGCCAACGCAGAGAGCTCTGGAAACACCATATATTTT	CANAESSGNTIYF
18	TRBV6-1	-	-	TRBJ1-4	TGTGCCAGCAGTGGATACCGGGCGGCGGGGGCAACTAATGAAAAACTGTTTTTT	CASSGYRAAGATNEKLFF
15	TRBV6-5	-	-	TRBJ1-1	TGTGCCAGCAGTCGGGGGGGGCAGACCAACACTGAAGCTTTCTTT	CASSRGGQTNTEAFF